The 29 T cell receptor beta chains below were found in one sample sequenced in a study of identical twins. One entry per CDR3 protein, called by TCRdb with MiXCR from the 5' RACE reads. Here the sample spans about 660,000 distinct CDR3 sequences, 8.6% being singletons. These data were also filed under a second study, of yellow fever vaccine responses in identical twins.

The sequencing input was PBMCs. Receptor source: a young woman in good health.

The CDR3 protein is CASSHSVGSSYEQYF. As DNA, the CDR3 is TGTGCCAGCAGCCATTCGGTAGGGAGCTCCTACGAGCAGTACTTC. The gene calls are TRBV3-1 and TRBJ2-7; weak D call: TRBD2 (5 bases). Germline CDR1 reads LGHDT; CDR2 reads YNNKEL (reference sequence). V lost 3 bases and J lost 0, with 12 bases in between. The CDR3 sequence is 15 residues long.

This clonotype showed up many times. This chain connects TRBV20-1 to TRBJ2-2, with D perhaps given as TRBD1 or TRBD2 (5 bases each). The CDR3 spans 12 residues. The germline CDR1 and CDR2 sequences are DFQATT and SNEGSKA (reference sequence). In DNA, the CDR3 is TGCAGCGCAGGGACCAACACCGGGGAGCTGTTTTTT. It codes for CSAGTNTGELFF.

V and J are TRBV7-8 and TRBJ2-1; 12 nucleotides align to TRBD2. V lost 0 bases and J lost 8; bases outside the gene matches: 5. Looked up from germline, CDR1 is SGHVS and CDR2 is FQNEAQ. CDR3 size: 16 residues. The DNA for the CDR3 is TGTGCCAGCAGCTTAGCGAAGACTAGCGGGAGCTATGAGCAGTTCTTC. Translation gives CASSLAKTSGSYEQFF. Drawing the rest from reference TRBV7-8 and TRBJ2-1, the complete variable domain is GAGVSQSPRYKVAKRGQDVALRCDPISGHVSLFWYQQALGQGPEFLTYFQNEAQLDKSGLPSDRFFAERPEGSVSTLKIQRTQQEDSAVYLCASSLAKTSGSYEQFFGPGTRLTVL.

This clonotype was seen only a few times. V gene TRBV29-1 combines with J gene TRBJ2-3; the D is unclear. Germline V gives CDR1 SQVTM, CDR2 ANQGSEA. V was pared by 7 bases and J by 1 base, with 3 bases between. The CDR3 has 10 amino acids. The CDR3 DNA is TGCAGCGGGGGCACAGATACGCAGTATTTT. Its protein is CSGGTDTQYF.

This clonotype turned up a few times. This rearrangement joins TRBV2 to TRBJ2-5, with 13 bases matching TRBD2. The V gene end was trimmed by 3 bases and the J gene end by 4 bases; junction bases not matched to a gene: 2. Germline V gene sequence: CDR1 SNHLY, CDR2 FYNNEI. CDR3 length: 15 amino acids. CDR3 sequence (DNA): TGTGCCAGCAGTGACCGACTAGCGGGGGGAGAGACCCAGTACTTC. Amino acids: CASSDRLAGGETQYF.

This clonotype was counted ten times or more. The chain combines TRBV5-5 with TRBJ2-2; no reliable D call. Germline CDR1 and CDR2: SGHKS and YYEKEE (reference sequence). V dropped 1 base and J dropped 4 bases, with 5 bases sitting between them. This CDR3 is built from 13 residues. The DNA for the CDR3 is TGTGCCAGCAGCTTGTCGGTCACCGGGGAGCTGTTTTTT. It encodes CASSLSVTGELFF.

The chain uses TRBV12-3 or TRBV12-4 and TRBJ2-5; the D gene is possibly TRBD2 (5 bases). V lost 7 bases and J lost 5, with 14 bases in between. This CDR3 has 13 residues. The CDR3 is CASNLGSAETQYF. The CDR3 coding sequence is TGTGCCAGCAACTTGGGTAGCGCCGAGACCCAGTACTTC.

The chain is built from TRBV28 and TRBJ2-4; D gene unclear. From germline, CDR1 is MDHEN and CDR2 SYDVKM. V shed 2 bases and J shed 5 bases, with 7 bases lying between them. The CDR3 extends over 13 amino acids. CDR3 coding DNA: TGTGCCAGCAGTTTAGGGCTGGAAAACATTCAGTACTTC. Its protein is CASSLGLENIQYF.

The J gene is TRBJ2-7, the V gene TRBV4-1, with 7 bases identical to TRBD2. Germline lookup yields CDR1 MGHRA and CDR2 YSYEKL. J gave up 1 base and V 5 bases, and 8 bases lay outside the gene matches. The CDR3 is 15 residues long. CDR3 in amino acids: CASSTRAGLSYEQYF. CDR3 nucleotides: TGCGCCAGCAGCACCCGAGCGGGACTGTCCTACGAGCAGTACTTC.

This clonotype was recorded a few times. The gene calls are TRBV28 and TRBJ2-7; 12 positions agree with TRBD1. The CDR3 is 15 residues long. V trimming: 6 bases; J trimming: 6 bases; junction bases outside the gene matches: 9. Germline V lookup: CDR1 MDHEN, CDR2 SYDVKM. The CDR3 DNA reads as TGTGCCAGCAGGACTTCGGGACAGGGGGCGGCCGAGCAGTACTTC. Encoded protein: CASRTSGQGAAEQYF.

This clonotype was recorded a few times. The chain uses TRBV4-3 and TRBJ1-1, with TRBD1 matching over 9 bases. After removal of 1 base from V and 4 bases from J, the junction contained 7 bases not matched to a gene. Looked up from germline, CDR1 is LGHNA and CDR2 is YSLEER. This CDR3 has 16 amino acids. In DNA, the CDR3 is TGCGCCAGCAGCCAAGGGGACAGGGAGGTGAGCACTGAAGCTTTCTTT. Its protein product is CASSQGDREVSTEAFF.

This clonotype was seen a handful of times. The V call is TRBV7-2, the J call TRBJ1-2; the match to TRBD1 covers 12 bases. The germline CDR1 and CDR2 sequences are SGHTA and FQGNSA. V shed 3 bases, J shed 3 bases, and the junction held 2 bases outside the gene matches. The CDR3 is 15 residues long. Here the CDR3 DNA reads TGTGCCAGCAGCTTCGGGACAGGGGGCGACTATGGCTACACCTTC. Its translation is CASSFGTGGDYGYTF.

The chain joins TRBV28 to TRBJ1-5; D is unclear. This CDR3 contains 15 residues. The germline V and J ends were trimmed by 6 bases and 2 bases, with 14 bases remaining between them. The germline gives CDR1 MDHEN, CDR2 SYDVKM. CDR3: CASRTLRLGNQPQHF. CDR3 bases: TGTGCCAGCAGAACTTTACGTCTCGGCAATCAGCCCCAGCATTTT. Full variable domain (rest looked up from reference TRBV28 and TRBJ1-5): DVKVTQSSRYLVKRTGEKVFLECVQDMDHENMFWYRQDPGLGLRLIYFSYDVKMKEKGDIPEGYSVSREKKERFSLILESASTNQTSMYLCASRTLRLGNQPQHFGDGTRLSIL.

This clonotype was recorded a few times. The chain joins TRBV3-1 to TRBJ2-3; the D gene is possibly TRBD1 (5 bases). V was pared by 2 bases and J by 5 bases, with 17 bases between. The CDR3 covers 16 residues. Looked up from germline, CDR1 is LGHDT and CDR2 is YNNKEL (reference sequence). The CDR3 DNA reads TGTGCCAGCAGCCAACCCCTCGACAGAAACCGAGATACGCAGTATTTT. Protein: CASSQPLDRNRDTQYF.

This rearrangement joins TRBV12-3 or TRBV12-4 to TRBJ1-2; no clear D gene. With 1 base removed from V and 4 bases from J, the gap between germline ends came to 7 bases. This CDR3 is 13 amino acids long. CDR3 sequence (DNA): TGTGCCAGCAGTTTAGGGCCGTCCTATGGCTACACCTTC. Its protein product is CASSLGPSYGYTF.

The rearrangement joins TRBV29-1 to TRBJ2-5, with 8 bases matching TRBD1. CDR1 is SQVTM and CDR2 is ANQGSEA in the germline V gene. Trimming at V came to 3 bases and at J to 5 bases, leaving 14 bases not matched to a gene. The length of the CDR3 is 16 residues. The CDR3 region is CSVEDPGQGEEETQYF. Written as DNA, the CDR3 is TGCAGCGTTGAGGACCCCGGACAGGGCGAGGAGGAGACCCAGTACTTC.

This clonotype was counted a few times. The chain uses TRBV20-1 and TRBJ2-5; 7 bases align to TRBD2. Germline CDR1 is DFQATT and CDR2 is SNEGSKA (reference sequence). The V gene end was trimmed by 5 bases and the J gene end by 1 base; junction bases not matched to a gene: 4. This CDR3 comprises 13 residues. The DNA for the CDR3 is TGCAGTGCTTCCCCTAGCGGCCAAGAGACCCAGTACTTC. As protein: CSASPSGQETQYF.

This chain uses TRBV4-2 with TRBJ2-1; 8 bases are shared with TRBD2. The CDR3 runs 18 residues. Germline trimming cut 0 bases from V and 3 bases from J; bases unmatched to any gene: 10. The germline V gene has CDR1 LGHNA and CDR2 YNFKEQ. This chain's CDR3 is CASSQEGVAGMLYNEQFF. CDR3 nucleotides: TGTGCCAGCAGCCAAGAGGGGGTAGCGGGGATGCTCTACAATGAGCAGTTCTTC.

The V call is TRBV12-5, the J call TRBJ2-1; D possibly matches TRBD1 or TRBD2 (6 bases each). This CDR3 is built from 15 residues. Trimming pared 0 bases from V and 6 bases from J, leaving 12 bases between. CDR1 is LGHNT, CDR2 FRNRAP, per germline. Written as DNA, the CDR3 is TGTGCTAGTGGTTTGGTAGGGGGGATCGGCAATGAGCAGTTCTTC. The encoded protein is CASGLVGGIGNEQFF.

V gene TRBV20-1 combines with J gene TRBJ2-1; no reliable D call. Germline V gene lookup returns CDR1 DFQATT and CDR2 SNEGSKA (reference sequence). V dropped 2 bases and J dropped 7 bases, with 12 bases sitting between them. The CDR3 has 13 amino acids. CDR3 protein: CSARMPYENEQFF. In DNA, the CDR3 is TGCAGTGCTAGAATGCCATACGAGAATGAGCAGTTCTTC.

The chain uses TRBV5-5 and TRBJ2-5; weak D call: TRBD1 (6 bases). CDR3 size: 16 residues. Trimming shortened V by 1 base and J by 2 bases, and 15 bases separated the two germline ends. Germline V CDR1 and CDR2: SGHKS, YYEKEE (reference sequence). CDR3: CASSLSLRTAQETQYF. The CDR3 nucleotides are TGTGCCAGCAGCTTGTCTCTCCGGACAGCACAAGAGACCCAGTACTTC.

The CDR3 DNA follows: TGCAGTGCTAGTTCCGGGACAGAGAACACCGGGGAGCTGTTTTTT. Translating it yields CSASSGTENTGELFF. The rearrangement uses TRBV20-1 and TRBJ2-2; the match to TRBD1 covers 7 bases. This CDR3 has 15 residues. The V and J ends lost 3 bases and 1 base, in that order; junction bases with no gene match: 5. Germline V gene sequence: CDR1 DFQATT, CDR2 SNEGSKA (reference sequence).

This chain joins TRBV27 and TRBJ1-3; D gene unclear. The CDR3 loop spans 14 amino acids. With 4 bases removed from V and 0 bases from J, the gap between germline ends came to 7 bases. Germline assignment: CDR1 MNHEY and CDR2 SMNVEV (reference sequence). The CDR3 DNA reads as TGTGCCAGCAGTTCCCGCCGCTCTGGAAACACCATATATTTT. As protein: CASSSRRSGNTIYF.

Ten or more counts support this clonotype. The rearrangement uses TRBV5-1 and TRBJ2-7; D is unclear. Trimming pared 1 base from V and 3 bases from J, leaving 11 bases between. This CDR3 comprises 14 residues. Per germline, CDR1 SGHRS and CDR2 YFSETQ. CDR3 amino acids: CASSLFSGGYEQYF. CDR3 nucleotides: TGCGCCAGCAGCTTGTTTTCGGGCGGCTACGAGCAGTACTTC.

This clonotype has more than one count but fewer than ten. Since a much larger clone is just one base distant, this may be a read error. The chain combines TRBV29-1 with TRBJ1-1; D gene ambiguous. The CDR3 loop spans 10 amino acids. From germline, CDR1 is SQVTM and CDR2 ANQGSEA. With 5 bases removed from V and 1 base from J, the gap between germline ends came to 2 bases. The CDR3 region is CSVRNTEAFF. CDR3 DNA sequence: TGCAGCGTTCGGAACACTGAAGCTTTCTTT.

The chain joins TRBV21-1 to TRBJ1-1; the table assigns TRBD1, which was not confirmed against the DNA. TRBV21-1 is a documented pseudogene. The CDR3 is 16 residues long. The CDR3 here is CASSKRGDRVITEAFF. In DNA form, the CDR3 reads TGTGCCAGCAGCAAAAGGGGGGACAGGGTGATCACTGAAGCTTTCTTT.

The chain couples TRBV7-6 to TRBJ2-1; 9 nucleotides align to TRBD2. Germline lookup yields CDR1 SGHVS and CDR2 FNYEAQ. With 7 bases clipped from V and 9 bases from J, the junction kept 10 bases outside the gene matches. CDR3 length equals 14 residues. CDR3 region: CASKVAGGPSEQFF. CDR3 bases: TGTGCCAGCAAAGTGGCGGGAGGGCCGAGTGAGCAGTTCTTC. The whole variable domain, filled in from reference TRBV7-6 and TRBJ2-1, reads GAGVSQSPRYKVTKRGQDVALRCDPISGHVSLYWYRQALGQGPEFLTYFNYEAQQDKSGLPNDRFSAERPEGSISTLTIQRTEQRDSAMYRCASKVAGGPSEQFFGPGTRLTVL.

This clonotype was recorded many times. The CDR3 region has the DNA TGCGCCAGCAGCCAAGGAACCTATAGCGGGAGCACAGATACGCAGTATTTT. It is translated as CASSQGTYSGSTDTQYF. The chain combines TRBV4-3 with TRBJ2-3, with 7 bases aligning to TRBD2. V was pared by 1 base and J by 0 bases, with 7 bases of the junction left unmatched. Germline-derived CDR1 and CDR2 are LGHNA and YSLEER. The CDR3 contains 17 residues.

This chain joins TRBV27 and TRBJ2-7, with D unclear. The CDR3 has 14 amino acids. Per germline, CDR1 MNHEY and CDR2 SMNVEV (reference sequence). Deletions cut 3 bases from V and 1 base from J, with 10 bases between. Written as DNA, the CDR3 is TGTGCCAGCAGTTTGTCGGTTTGGTCCTACGAGCAGTACTTC. Translated: CASSLSVWSYEQYF.